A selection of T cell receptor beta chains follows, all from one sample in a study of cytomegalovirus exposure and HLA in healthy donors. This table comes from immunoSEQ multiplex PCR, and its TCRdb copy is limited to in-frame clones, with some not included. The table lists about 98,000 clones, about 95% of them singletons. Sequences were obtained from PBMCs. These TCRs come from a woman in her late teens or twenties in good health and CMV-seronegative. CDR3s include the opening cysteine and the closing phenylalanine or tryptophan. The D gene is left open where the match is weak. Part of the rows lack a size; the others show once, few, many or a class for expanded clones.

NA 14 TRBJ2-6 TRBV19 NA CASSRTGGANVLTF TGTGCCAGTAGTCGAACTGGTGGGGCCAACGTCCTGACTTTC
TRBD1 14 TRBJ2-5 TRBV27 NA CASSLTGGLETQYF TGTGCCAGCAGTCTGACAGGGGGCTTAGAGACCCAGTACTTC
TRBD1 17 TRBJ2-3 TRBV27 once CASSLVRGQPSTDTQYF TGTGCCAGCAGTTTAGTCAGGGGACAGCCCTCCACAGATACGCAGTATTTT
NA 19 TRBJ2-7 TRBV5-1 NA CASSSMGGQVAGSAYEQYF TGCGCCAGCAGCTCCATGGGGGGGCAGGTTGCGGGGAGTGCCTACGAGCAGTACTTC
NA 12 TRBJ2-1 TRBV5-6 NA CASSLLVSEQFF TGTGCCAGCAGCTTGTTAGTAAGTGAGCAGTTCTTC
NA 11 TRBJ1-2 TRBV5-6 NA CASSVGAGYTF TGTGCCAGCAGCGTGGGGGCTGGCTACACCTTC
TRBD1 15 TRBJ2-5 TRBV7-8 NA CASSLNRDRLVTQYF TGTGCCAGCAGCTTAAACCGGGACAGACTTGTGACCCAGTACTTC
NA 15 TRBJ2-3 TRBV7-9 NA CASSSGQPYTDTQYF TGTGCCAGCAGCTCCGGACAGCCCTACACAGATACGCAGTATTTT
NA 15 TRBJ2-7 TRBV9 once CASSDQQGSGRRQYF TGTGCCAGCAGCGATCAACAGGGTTCTGGCAGAAGGCAGTACTTC
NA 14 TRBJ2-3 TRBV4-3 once CASSRGLSTDTQYF TGCGCCAGCAGCCGGGGGCTTAGCACAGATACGCAGTATTTT